This TCR beta chain was profiled in a study of OX40 agonist ivuxolimab in advanced cancers. Sequenced by immunoSEQ multiplex PCR; TCRdb stores in-frame clones only, minus some. This table holds 65,000 to 85,000 clones, approximately 84% found once. The CDR3 is 11 amino acids. The germline V and J ends were trimmed by 7 bases and 0 bases, with 4 bases remaining between them. The germline V gene encodes CDR1 ENHRY and CDR2 SYGVKD. This chain uses TRBV10-3 with TRBJ2-7; D gene ambiguous. This TCR derives from an adult with an advanced solid tumor such as melanoma, head and neck, liver or kidney cancer. The input for sequencing was CD4+ or CD8+ T cells sorted from blood, taken in a trial of the OX40 agonist ivuxolimab. CDR3 protein: CAIKSSYEQYF. DNA for the CDR3: TGTGCCATCAAGAGCTCCTACGAGCAGTACTTC.